In this sample, the clone carrying this T cell receptor beta chain turned up a few times. The target antigen is unknown. The data were taken from a study of T cell responses to AZD1222 COVID-19 vaccine. General observations from the study: Two AZD1222 doses significantly raised spike-specific TCR breadth and depth over controls.

Measured with immunoSEQ multiplex PCR; TCRdb has only the in-frame clones, and not every one. The sample carries about 140,000 clones, approximately 95% recorded once. This sample comprised peripheral blood, obtained on day 0 of MenACWY control vaccination. The receptor's source is an adult in good health.

CDR3 coding DNA: TGTGCCAGCAGCTTAGGACTGTCCACAGATACGCAGTATTTT. It yields the protein CASSLGLSTDTQYF. This chain links TRBV7-6 with TRBJ2-3; D not resolved. The CDR3 is made up of 14 amino acids. The V and J ends lost 1 base and 2 bases respectively, with 7 bases between them. Germline CDR1 is SGHVS and CDR2 is FNYEAQ.